A single sample is the source of the 10 T cell receptor beta chains below, sequenced in a study of blood T cell repertoires in COVID-19. The assay was immunoSEQ multiplex PCR, and TCRdb's table has in-frame clones only and misses some. The repertoire holds approximately 300,000 clones, with roughly 90% as singletons. The sequencing sample was made of peripheral blood. The receptors derive from a woman aged 45-65 years with active or convalescent COVID-19.

The chain carries TRBV2 and TRBJ2-7; perhaps TRBD1 as D (6 bases). Germline loops: CDR1 SNHLY, CDR2 FYNNEI. The CDR3 has 14 amino acids. V dropped 5 bases and J dropped 0 bases, with 11 bases sitting between them. The CDR3 DNA reads TGTGCCAGCAGTTGGGGGCCTAGCTCCTACGAGCAGTACTTC. Its translation: CASSWGPSSYEQYF. Full variable domain (outside the CDR3, taken from reference TRBV2 and TRBJ2-7): EPEVTQTPSHQVTQMGQEVILRCVPISNHLYFYWYRQILGQKVEFLVSFYNNEISEKSEIFDDQFSVERPDGSNFTLKIRSTKLEDSAMYFCASSWGPSSYEQYFGPGTRLTVT.

Details on this clone: At one of its ends the junction is not consistent with the germline gene, which may arise from a read error. V is TRBV27 and J is TRBJ2-7; 9 bases align to TRBD1. The CDR3 spans 14 residues. CDR1 and CDR2 (germline): MNHEY, SMNVEV (reference sequence). The CDR3, as DNA: TGTGCCAGCAGACGGGACAGGGACGTTAAGAAGATTAACTTC. Translated, it gives CASRRDRDVKKINF.

This clone has more than one count but fewer than ten. The chain uses TRBV3-1 (or the pseudogene TRBV3-2) and TRBJ2-1; 7 nucleotides agree with TRBD1. Per germline, CDR1 LGHDT and CDR2 YNNKEL (reference sequence). V trimming: 4 bases; J trimming: 3 bases; junction bases outside the gene matches: 3. The CDR3 runs 14 residues. Here the CDR3 reads CASSRWDSYNEQFF. The CDR3, as DNA: TGTGCCAGCAGCCGTTGGGACAGCTACAATGAGCAGTTCTTC.

J is TRBJ2-1 and V is TRBV6-5; the D is unclear. Trimming cost V 6 bases and J 0 bases, with 12 bases left between them. The CDR3 contains 15 residues. From germline, CDR1 is MNHEY and CDR2 SVGAGI. The CDR3 reads CASRVAASSYNEQFF. In DNA form, the CDR3 reads TGTGCCAGCAGAGTGGCTGCTAGCTCCTACAATGAGCAGTTCTTC.

The chain combines TRBV11-3 with TRBJ2-1; D is possibly TRBD1 (6 bases). The CDR3 runs to 14 residues. Trimming shortened V by 4 bases and J by 4 bases, and 11 bases separated the two germline ends. Per the germline V gene, CDR1 is SGHNT and CDR2 is YENEEA. The CDR3 here is CASSSDGQYNEQFF. Written as DNA, the CDR3 is TGTGCCAGCAGCTCCGACGGACAGTACAATGAGCAGTTCTTC.

The rearrangement links TRBV24-1 to TRBJ2-1; 10 nucleotides agree with TRBD1. V lost 5 bases and J lost 6; bases outside the gene matches: 9. The CDR3 runs to 16 residues. Per the germline V gene, CDR1 is KGHDR and CDR2 is SFDVKD. CDR3 in DNA: TGTGCCACCAGTGCCGCCCCGGGACAGGGGAGCAATGAGCAGTTCTTC. It is translated as CATSAAPGQGSNEQFF.

The V gene is TRBV5-1, the J gene TRBJ2-3; D is uncertain. This CDR3 is 11 amino acids long. Trimming took off 7 bases at V and 5 bases at J, with 8 bases between the two ends. CDR1 is SGHRS, CDR2 YFSETQ, per germline. CDR3 nucleotides: TGCGCCAGCCAAACACAAGATACGCAGTATTTT. Amino acid sequence: CASQTQDTQYF.

The J gene is TRBJ2-7, the V gene TRBV27; 11 positions agree with TRBD2. After removal of 3 bases from V and 3 bases from J, the junction contained 4 bases not matched to a gene. Germline V CDR1 and CDR2: MNHEY, SMNVEV (reference sequence). The CDR3 is made up of 15 amino acids. This chain's CDR3 is CASSLGTSGIYEQYF. CDR3 nucleotide sequence: TGTGCCAGCAGTTTGGGGACTAGCGGAATCTACGAGCAGTACTTC.

V and J are TRBV3-1 (or the pseudogene TRBV3-2) and TRBJ2-3, with 7 bases aligning to TRBD2. V lost 4 bases to trimming and J lost 3 bases; unmatched junction nucleotides: 13. There are 17 residues in the CDR3. Looked up from germline, CDR1 is LGHDT and CDR2 is YNNKEL (reference sequence). CDR3 loop: CASSPPRGGRGTDTQYF. The CDR3 bases are TGTGCCAGCAGCCCACCACGGGGCGGGAGAGGAACAGATACGCAGTATTTT.

The rearrangement uses TRBV7-2 and TRBJ2-2, with 8 bases lining up with TRBD2. The germline CDR1 and CDR2 sequences are SGHTA and FQGNSA. V was pared by 4 bases and J by 7 bases, with 8 bases of the junction left unmatched. CDR3 length: 15 residues. The CDR3 nucleotides read TGTGCCAGCAGCTCATCAGCGGGAGTAGGCGGGGAGCTGTTTTTT. The encoded protein is CASSSSAGVGGELFF.